This T cell receptor (beta chain) was documented in a study of graft-versus-host responses after intestinal transplantation. In the study overall: Grafts that recipients had were multivisceral, liver-intestinal, or isolated intestinal transplants. Every transplant recipient was induced with anti-thymocyte globulin, then maintained on tacrolimus and steroids for two to three years.

Notes on this clone: Antigen specificity is unknown.

Broader study findings: Peak circulating GvH clone levels were associated with early post-transplant HvG declines. Analysis identified GvH clones in recipient marrow, with some appearing first in ileum or blood.

Trimming cost V 6 bases and J 3 bases, with 9 bases left between them. Germline CDR1 MNHNS, CDR2 SASEGT. CDR3 length equals 12 residues. Repertoires were generated with immunoSEQ multiplex PCR, while TCRdb's copy carries only in-frame clones and drops some. The sample includes about 130,000 clones, about 93% seen only once; the top ten take 0.19%. V usage is TRBV6-1 and J usage is TRBJ2-7, with D uncertain. This TCR derives from a human donor who received an intestinal transplant. Source: unstimulated CD4+ T cells sorted from spleen or lymph node cells, taken before intestinal transplant. This chain's CDR3 is CASRPSYYEQYF. The CDR3 DNA sequence: TGTGCCAGCAGGCCGTCTTACTACGAGCAGTACTTC.